This T cell receptor (beta chain) derives from a study of human T cells and chemical hapten exposure. Specified time point: patch test 3, about 24 weeks after DPC sensitization. The treatment: therapeutic diphenylcyclopropenone sensitization with weekly scalp DPC. Ahead of applying each patch test, blood was sampled. Unfractionated whole blood served as the source for total RNA extraction. CDR3 length equals 16 residues. V gave up 4 bases and J gave up 0 bases; unmatched junction bases: 8. Germline-derived CDR1 and CDR2 are SQVTM and ANQGSEA. The library gave individual cDNA molecules unique molecular identifiers. One entry per CDR3 protein, called by TCRdb with MiXCR from the RACE reads. The sample shows fewer than 55,000 distinct CDR3 sequences, 9.9% of them seen only once.

The TCR was taken from a woman between 40 and 55 years old with alopecia areata. Some clones in this sample may be carry-over from other donors' samples. V gene TRBV29-1 combines with J gene TRBJ2-3, with 9 bases identical to TRBD2. The source material was whole blood, sampled in connection with sensitization to the hapten diphenylcyclopropenone (DPC). Here the CDR3 reads CSVVGDLAGSTDTQYF. The CDR3 nucleotides read TGCAGCGTTGTAGGTGATCTAGCGGGGAGCACAGATACGCAGTATTTT.